The 8 T cell receptor beta chains below all came from one sample that was sequenced in a study of T cell repertoires in cytomegalovirus infection. TCRdb re-called the reads through MiXCR, storing one row per CDR3 protein. The profile shows about 490,000 distinct CDR3 sequences, more than 15% of them singletons. The sequenced sample was CD8+ T cells from PBMCs. The receptors were gathered from a human donor in good health (CMV status not recorded). Some clones in this sample may be carry-over from other donors' samples.

This rearrangement joins TRBV2 to TRBJ2-1; no definite D call. The CDR3 is 16 residues long. Germline values: CDR1 SNHLY, CDR2 FYNNEI. V was shortened by 1 base and J by 4 bases, with 14 bases between the two germline ends. The CDR3 sequence is CASSEEDDRVYNEQFF. CDR3 nucleotides: TGTGCCAGCAGTGAAGAGGACGATAGGGTTTACAATGAGCAGTTCTTC.

This clonotype was counted ten times or more. The chain carries TRBV7-2 and TRBJ2-7, with unresolved D. The CDR3 is 12 residues long. The germline V and J ends were trimmed by 6 bases and 3 bases, with 9 bases remaining between them. CDR1 is SGHTA and CDR2 is FQGNSA in the germline V gene. In DNA, the CDR3 is TGTGCCAGCAGAGGCCCGGACTACGAGCAGTACTTC. Amino acids: CASRGPDYEQYF.

This clonotype was recorded many times. The genes are TRBV24-1 and TRBJ2-2; the D gene is possibly TRBD1 (6 bases). The CDR3 runs 15 residues. Trimming stripped 6 bases from V and 0 bases from J, with 10 bases between. Germline CDR1 KGHDR, CDR2 SFDVKD. Here the CDR3 reads CATSPGTTNTGELFF. In DNA, the CDR3 is TGTGCCACCAGTCCCGGGACAACGAACACCGGGGAGCTGTTTTTT.

This clonotype was observed a single time. The CDR3 region has the DNA TGTGCCAGCAGCTTGTCCCAGGGCTACACCTTC. It yields the protein CASSLSQGYTF. The genes are TRBV5-6 and TRBJ1-2, with D uncertain. The V and J ends lost 1 base and 8 bases respectively, with 6 bases between them. CDR1 and CDR2 (germline): SGHDT, YYEEEE. The CDR3 consists of 11 residues.

Details on this clonotype: With a much larger clone just one base away, this may be a read error. V gene TRBV11-2 combines with J gene TRBJ1-1; D is unclear. Germline CDR1 reads SGHAT; CDR2 reads FQNNGV. The CDR3 length is 11 residues. CDR3 region: CASSWTSEGFF. The CDR3 nucleotides are TGTGCCAGCAGCTGGACTTCTGAAGGTTTCTTT.

This clonotype was counted only a few times. V usage is TRBV20-1 and J usage is TRBJ2-6, with D hard to call. This CDR3 has 14 amino acids. Germline V gene lookup returns CDR1 DFQATT and CDR2 SNEGSKA (reference sequence). The ends were cut back, 3 bases at V and 2 bases at J, with 8 bases in the middle. CDR3 in amino acids: CSASSGTGANVLTF. The CDR3 DNA is TGCAGTGCTAGTTCCGGAACTGGGGCCAACGTCCTGACTTTC.

The chain couples TRBV15 to TRBJ2-7; D gene unclear. V lost 4 bases and J lost 0, with 16 bases in between. CDR1 is LNHNV and CDR2 is YYDKDF in the germline V gene (reference sequence). This CDR3 has 16 amino acids. The CDR3 loop is CATSTAVAVVSYEQYF. In DNA, the CDR3 is TGTGCCACCAGCACAGCCGTGGCGGTAGTCTCCTACGAGCAGTACTTC.

This chain links TRBV20-1 with TRBJ2-7; a possible D gene is TRBD2 (6 bases). The germline V gene has CDR1 DFQATT and CDR2 SNEGSKA (reference sequence). Trimming took 1 base from V and 2 from J, leaving 18 bases between them. The CDR3 has 16 amino acids. The CDR3 loop reads CSARGVPGGVPYEQYF. DNA for the CDR3: TGCAGTGCTAGAGGGGTCCCGGGCGGGGTTCCCTACGAGCAGTACTTC.